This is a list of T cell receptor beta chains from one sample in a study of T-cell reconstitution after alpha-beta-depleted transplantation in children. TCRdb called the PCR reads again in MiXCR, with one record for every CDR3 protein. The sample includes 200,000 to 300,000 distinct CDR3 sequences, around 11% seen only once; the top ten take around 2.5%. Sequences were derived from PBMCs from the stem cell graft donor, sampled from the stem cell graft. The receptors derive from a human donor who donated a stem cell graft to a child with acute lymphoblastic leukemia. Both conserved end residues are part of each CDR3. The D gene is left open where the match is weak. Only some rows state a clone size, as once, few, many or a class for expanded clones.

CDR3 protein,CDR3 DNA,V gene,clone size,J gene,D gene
CASSLGNYPPDTQYF,TGTGCCAGCAGTTTAGGGAATTATCCCCCAGATACGCAGTATTTT,TRBV12-3/TRBV12-4,many,TRBJ2-3,-
CSASYSTGISPAFF,TGCAGTGCTAGTTATTCGACAGGGATAAGTCCAGCTTTCTTT,TRBV20-1,many,TRBJ1-1,TRBD1
CSAGLTGSSYNEQFF,TGCAGTGCTGGGCTTACAGGGAGCTCCTACAATGAGCAGTTCTTC,TRBV20-1,many,TRBJ2-1,-
CASSQVMTGDTEAFF,TGCGCCAGCAGCCAAGTCATGACAGGGGACACTGAAGCTTTCTTT,TRBV4-3,many,TRBJ1-1,TRBD1
CSAMSLNQHF,TGCAGTGCTATGAGTCTGAATCAGCATTTT,TRBV20-1,many,TRBJ1-5,-
CASCLQKGEVGYGYTF,TGTGCCAGCTGCCTACAAAAGGGGGAAGTCGGCTATGGCTACACCTTC,TRBV6-1,many,TRBJ1-2,-
CASRRDTGELFF,TGCGCCAGCAGGCGGGACACCGGGGAGCTGTTTTTT,TRBV5-1,many,TRBJ2-2,-
CASSSGTGRNEKLFF,TGTGCCAGCAGCTCCGGGACAGGCCGTAATGAAAAACTGTTTTTT,TRBV5-5,many,TRBJ1-4,TRBD1
CASSQGMRGFSYEQYF,TGCGCCAGCAGCCAGGGCATGCGCGGATTCTCCTACGAGCAGTACTTC,TRBV4-3,many,TRBJ2-7,-
CASSSHGITDTQYF,TGCGCCAGCAGCTCCCACGGGATCACAGATACGCAGTATTTT,TRBV5-1,many,TRBJ2-3,-
CASSPWTGSETQYF,TGTGCCAGCAGTCCCTGGACAGGGTCAGAGACCCAGTACTTC,TRBV27,many,TRBJ2-5,TRBD1
CASSSPPGQKISNQPQHF,TGTGCCAGCAGCTCTCCACCGGGACAGAAGATTAGCAATCAGCCCCAGCATTTT,TRBV11-2,-,TRBJ1-5,TRBD1
CASSTGTGLNQPQHF,TGTGCCAGCAGCACCGGGACAGGGCTCAATCAGCCCCAGCATTTT,TRBV9,many,TRBJ1-5,TRBD1
CASSESRAVLTDTQYF,TGTGCCAGCAGTGAATCACGAGCGGTCCTCACAGATACGCAGTATTTT,TRBV6-1,-,TRBJ2-3,-
CSARLGVYEQYF,TGCAGTGCCCGATTAGGGGTCTACGAGCAGTACTTC,TRBV20-1,many,TRBJ2-7,-
CASSSRTDMNTEAFF,TGCGCCAGCAGCTCCAGGACGGATATGAACACTGAAGCTTTCTTT,TRBV5-1,many,TRBJ1-1,-